This entry describes one T cell receptor (beta chain). Its antigen remains unknown. The V end was cut by 4 bases, the J end by 2 bases, with 13 bases between. From germline, CDR1 is SGHDT and CDR2 YYEEEE. The length of the CDR3 is 15 residues. This record comes from a study of T cell responses to AZD1222 COVID-19 vaccine. Overall study findings and caveats: Donors in the cohort were predominantly white British and more often female, and clonal diversity was possibly underestimated. In the spike-specific TCR repertoire, nearly half reportedly target unmutated variant regions.

Clones were read by immunoSEQ multiplex PCR, and TCRdb kept only the in-frame ones, dropping some. This sample yields about 120,000 clones, of which 75% to 90% are seen a single time; approximately 6.8% belongs to the top ten. Sequences were derived from peripheral blood, sampled on day 0 of AZD1222 vaccination. The TCR sequence derives from an adult in good health. V is TRBV5-6 and J is TRBJ2-1, with D possibly called TRBD1 or TRBD2 (5 bases each). CDR3 sequence: CASSPGTTPYNEQFF. The CDR3, as DNA: TGTGCCAGCAGCCCCGGGACCACCCCCTACAATGAGCAGTTCTTC. Using reference TRBV5-6 and TRBJ2-1 for the parts outside the CDR3, the full variable domain is DAGVTQSPTHLIKTRGQQVTLRCSPKSGHDTVSWYQQALGQGPQFIFQYYEEEERQRGNFPDRFSGHQFPNYSSELNVNALLLGDSALYLCASSPGTTPYNEQFFGPGTRLTVL.